This T cell receptor beta chain comes out of a study of early T cells in non-severe SARS-CoV-2 infection (dated by TCRdb to about 2021). Turning to the overall study: Because TCR sequencing relied on bulk RNA taken from unsorted whole blood, pairing of alpha and beta chains was not possible.

This was a case-control study nested in a cohort of healthcare workers in London, UK, who had nasopharyngeal swab PCR tests and blood samples taken every week. Between 23 and 31 March 2020, the week of the UK lockdown, healthcare workers were enrolled and then followed up weekly for as long as 16 weeks. The table lists this clonotype with a few counts. Its antigen is currently not known. No much larger clone exists at a distance of one base, and base qualities are not known. Library preparation was by 5' RACE. The sequencer listed for this sample is NextSeq 500. To correct for sequencing error and PCR bias, the TCR library protocol tagged individual cDNA molecules with unique molecular identifiers. Sequencing covered both TCR alpha and beta chains, and within each sample the abundances of alpha and beta sequences were tightly co-correlated. The original methods were these. Decombinator V4 was used to annotate the V gene, J gene and CDR3 of the TCR sequences. Expanded TCRs were defined as changing significantly between any two time points under a Poisson model with p below 0.0001. Abundances of TCRs were expressed as counts per million after normalisation to the total number of TCRs sequenced in each sample. A search of VDJdb, accessed on 1 November 2021, was run for TCRs annotated to CMV, EBV and SARS-CoV-2, with TCRs annotated for multiple antigens excluded. Using fastp at Q25 and MiXCR, TCRdb reprocessed the public reads and kept productive beta chains. Rows are unified per CDR3 protein, each entry keeping the most common DNA and genes. The authors' filters were not applied to this entry. This sample has about 50,000 distinct CDR3 sequences in its table, and more than 10% of those were observed once. Around 2.5% of the sample is in the top ten clones.

The study at large found these results: VDJdb matching was skewed toward anti-spike CD8 responses and likely underestimated virus-specific expansions by missing private and CD4 specificities.

The specimen comprised whole blood, sampled at baseline. This receptor was obtained from an adult who was a healthcare worker with PCR-confirmed SARS-CoV-2 infection or an uninfected control (not recorded which).

The DNA is as follows: TGTGCCAGCAGTTTCGGGCAACCTAGCGGGAGATACGAGCAGTACTTC. This codes for CASSFGQPSGRYEQYF. The sequence is built from TRBV12-3 or TRBV12-4 and TRBJ2-7; 10 of the junction bases match TRBD2. The CDR3 goes from the cysteine to the phenylalanine over 16 residues. Only the CDR3 DNA is retained, 48 bases long and in frame from the first base. The junction shows trimming of 3 bases on V and 4 bases on J, and the gene matches do not reach 9 bases of it.